The rows below give T cell receptor beta chains drawn from one sample of a study of post-analysis software for immune sequencing data. A single record per CDR3 protein comes from TCRdb applying MiXCR to the PCR reads. Of 750,000 to 950,000 distinct CDR3 sequences in the sample, roughly half were seen once. Sequencing was done on a sample of blood. The receptors stem from a girl between 10 and 17 years old with multiple sclerosis. Each CDR3 is given with its conserved first and last residue. The D gene is left open where the match is weak. Clone sizes are given selectively: once, few, many, or a class where the clone is expanded.

D gene: TRBD2; J gene: TRBJ2-7; V gene: TRBV2; clone size: .; CDR3 protein: CASRASGGRSYEQYF; CDR3 DNA: TGTGCCAGCCGGGCCAGCGGGGGGAGGTCCTACGAGCAGTACTTC
D gene: .; J gene: TRBJ2-1; V gene: TRBV20-1; clone size: few; CDR3 protein: CSASQLSSYNEQFF; CDR3 DNA: TGCAGTGCAAGTCAATTAAGCTCCTACAATGAGCAGTTCTTC
D gene: TRBD2; J gene: TRBJ2-1; V gene: TRBV10-3; clone size: .; CDR3 protein: CAISVGLAGDEQFF; CDR3 DNA: TGTGCCATCAGTGTCGGGCTAGCGGGGGATGAGCAGTTCTTC
D gene: TRBD1; J gene: TRBJ2-1; V gene: TRBV12-3/TRBV12-4; clone size: once; CDR3 protein: CASSFGTGGHEQFF; CDR3 DNA: TGTGCCAGCAGTTTCGGGACAGGGGGCCATGAGCAGTTCTTC
D gene: .; J gene: TRBJ2-1; V gene: TRBV20-1; clone size: .; CDR3 protein: CSASSPASSYNEQFF; CDR3 DNA: TGCAGTGCTAGCAGTCCCGCGAGCTCCTACAATGAGCAGTTCTTC
D gene: TRBD1; J gene: TRBJ1-2; V gene: TRBV29-1; clone size: .; CDR3 protein: CSVEGDRRYGYTF; CDR3 DNA: TGCAGCGTTGAAGGGGACAGACGCTATGGCTACACCTTC
D gene: TRBD1; J gene: TRBJ2-1; V gene: TRBV27; clone size: .; CDR3 protein: CASRSPRGRLGNEQFF; CDR3 DNA: TGTGCCAGCAGGAGCCCCAGGGGGCGGTTGGGCAATGAGCAGTTCTTC
D gene: TRBD2; J gene: TRBJ2-5; V gene: TRBV29-1; clone size: .; CDR3 protein: CSVVERGLRLQETQYF; CDR3 DNA: TGCAGCGTTGTCGAGCGGGGGCTACGCCTCCAAGAGACCCAGTACTTC
D gene: .; J gene: TRBJ1-5; V gene: TRBV29-1; clone size: .; CDR3 protein: CSGLTDSNQPQHF; CDR3 DNA: TGCAGCGGACTGACAGATAGCAATCAGCCCCAGCATTTT
D gene: TRBD2; J gene: TRBJ2-7; V gene: TRBV5-1; clone size: .; CDR3 protein: CASSSLGTSGGKFSYEQYF; CDR3 DNA: TGCGCCAGCAGCTCCCTCGGGACTAGCGGGGGGAAGTTCTCCTACGAGCAGTACTTC
D gene: TRBD2; J gene: TRBJ2-1; V gene: TRBV6-6; clone size: few; CDR3 protein: CASSYYERLAGDEFF; CDR3 DNA: TGTGCCAGCAGTTACTACGAGAGACTAGCGGGGGATGAGTTCTTC
D gene: .; J gene: TRBJ2-2; V gene: TRBV5-1; clone size: few; CDR3 protein: CASSPARTLGSGELFF; CDR3 DNA: TGCGCCAGCAGCCCGGCAAGGACCTTAGGGTCCGGGGAGCTGTTTTTT
D gene: TRBD1; J gene: TRBJ2-1; V gene: TRBV6-4; clone size: .; CDR3 protein: CASSVGQGGYYNEQFF; CDR3 DNA: TGTGCCAGCAGTGTCGGACAGGGCGGGTACTACAATGAGCAGTTCTTC